Following are 15 T cell receptor beta chains from one sample sequenced in a study of T-cell memory formation after mild COVID-19. TCRdb reprocessed the 5' RACE reads via MiXCR and lists one record per CDR3 protein. The sample lists about 350,000 distinct CDR3 sequences; approximately 13% were seen once. Material: PBMCs or a T cell subset sorted from them (not recorded which). These receptors were collected from a man aged 18-30 years who had mild COVID-19 (a few samples of this study predate the infection). Cell type and time point are not known.

V gene TRBV24-1 combines with J gene TRBJ2-3; D not certain. Trimming shortened V by 3 bases and J by 0 bases, and 9 bases separated the two germline ends. CDR3 length: 15 amino acids. Germline values: CDR1 KGHDR, CDR2 SFDVKD. The CDR3 spells CATSDPSHSTDTQYF. CDR3 nucleotides: TGTGCCACCAGTGATCCCTCCCACAGCACAGATACGCAGTATTTT.

There are a few counts of this clonotype. This sequence joins TRBV7-9 and TRBJ1-1; TRBD1 aligns across 7 bases. The V and J ends lost 1 base and 5 bases, in that order; junction bases with no gene match: 10. Per the germline V gene, CDR1 is SEHNR and CDR2 is FQNEAQ (reference sequence). The CDR3 totals 16 residues. CDR3 coding DNA: TGTGCCAGCAGCTTAGAAAGGCGACAGGGCGGAACTGAAGCTTTCTTT. Protein sequence: CASSLERRQGGTEAFF.

V usage is TRBV10-3 and J usage is TRBJ2-3; 8 bases fit TRBD2. V dropped 0 bases and J dropped 0; count of bases not matched to a gene: 2. Looked up from germline, CDR1 is ENHRY and CDR2 is SYGVKD. This CDR3 region has 16 residues. The CDR3 sequence is CAISESASGSTDTQYF. The CDR3 DNA is TGTGCCATCAGTGAGTCTGCTAGCGGGAGCACAGATACGCAGTATTTT.

This clonotype has only a few counts. The chain combines TRBV4-2 with TRBJ2-2; D gene ambiguous. Germline lookup yields CDR1 LGHNA and CDR2 YNFKEQ. Deletions cut 0 bases from V and 6 bases from J, with 5 bases between. The CDR3 extends over 13 amino acids. The CDR3 region is CASSQDPAGELFF. CDR3 DNA sequence: TGTGCCAGCAGCCAAGATCCGGCCGGGGAGCTGTTTTTT.

The chain joins TRBV18 to TRBJ2-1; D may correspond to TRBD1 or TRBD2 (5 bases each). The CDR3 is 13 residues long. Deletions cut 6 bases from V and 6 bases from J, with 12 bases between. Per germline, CDR1 KGHSH and CDR2 LQKENI. The CDR3 DNA is TGTGCCAGCTCTTCGGGGACCTTCAATGAGCAGTTCTTC. It specifies CASSSGTFNEQFF.

The rearrangement joins TRBV30 to TRBJ2-7; D call uncertain. Germline values: CDR1 GTSNPN, CDR2 SVGIG (reference sequence). This CDR3 spans 16 amino acids. V gave up 3 bases and J gave up 1 base, with 19 bases separating them. CDR3 nucleotide sequence: TGTGCCTGGAGCCGAAATCCCGCCCGGTGGTCCTACGAGCAGTACTTC. It specifies CAWSRNPARWSYEQYF.

A few counts support this clonotype. The genes are TRBV19 and TRBJ1-6; no clear D gene. Germline CDR1 is LNHDA and CDR2 is SQIVND (reference sequence). The CDR3 has 13 residues. V was pared by 9 bases and J by 7 bases, with 13 bases between. The CDR3 DNA is TGTGCCAGCAGACTTGGGCCAAATTCACCCCTCCACTTT. As protein: CASRLGPNSPLHF.

This clonotype turned up a few times. The V call is TRBV7-9, the J call TRBJ2-1; 11 bases are a match to TRBD1. The CDR3 runs 15 residues. The trim removed 6 bases at V and 8 bases at J, leaving 9 bases unmatched. Germline V lookup: CDR1 SEHNR, CDR2 FQNEAQ (reference sequence). The CDR3: CASRVPGQGGHEQFF. CDR3 nucleotides: TGTGCCAGCAGAGTACCGGGACAGGGGGGCCATGAGCAGTTCTTC.

This clonotype was picked up a small number of times. The V and J genes are TRBV24-1 and TRBJ2-3; D may be TRBD1 (6 bases). There are 11 residues in the CDR3. V lost 9 bases to trimming and J lost 5 bases, with 8 bases between them. Germline-derived CDR1 and CDR2 are KGHDR and SFDVKD. The chain's CDR3 is CATLQGDTQYF. The CDR3, as DNA: TGTGCCACCCTACAGGGAGATACGCAGTATTTT.

This chain connects TRBV7-3 to TRBJ1-1, with 10 bases lining up with TRBD1. There are 17 residues in the CDR3. With V trimmed by 2 bases and J by 1 base, 7 bases remained unmatched. Germline CDR1 SGHTA, CDR2 FQGTGA. In DNA, the CDR3 is TGTGCCAGCAGCTTACTGGGACAGGGGAATGGGAACACTGAAGCTTTCTTT. It yields the protein CASSLLGQGNGNTEAFF.

The chain employs TRBV6-2 or TRBV6-3 and TRBJ2-7; unclear D gene. CDR3 length equals 14 residues. Germline CDR1 and CDR2: MNHEY and SVGEGT. Trimming left V 0 bases short and J 3 bases short, with 9 bases between. CDR3 coding DNA: TGTGCCAGCAGTTACTCGAGAGGCCGCTACGAGCAGTACGTC. It yields the protein CASSYSRGRYEQYV.

This clonotype showed up just a few times. This chain connects TRBV29-1 to TRBJ1-5; D remains unclear. V was cut by 4 bases and J by 0 bases, with 4 bases left in between. This CDR3 has 12 residues. Germline-derived CDR1 and CDR2 are SQVTM and ANQGSEA. The CDR3 DNA reads as TGCAGCGTTGGGGGTAGCAATCAGCCCCAGCATTTT. It encodes CSVGGSNQPQHF.

J is TRBJ2-1 and V is TRBV4-3, with D possibly being TRBD2 (5 bases). CDR1 and CDR2 from the germline V gene are LGHNA and YSLEER. CDR3 length equals 15 residues. Between the trimmed V and J ends, which lost 1 base and 4 bases, there was a span of 11 bases. The CDR3 protein is CASSQGTGLYNEQFF. CDR3 sequence (DNA): TGCGCCAGCAGCCAAGGGACTGGGCTTTACAATGAGCAGTTCTTC.

In this sample, this clonotype turned up many times. V gene TRBV5-1 combines with J gene TRBJ2-3, with D unresolved. Per germline, CDR1 SGHRS and CDR2 YFSETQ. The germline V and J ends were trimmed by 3 bases and 2 bases, with 16 bases remaining between them. The CDR3 runs 16 residues. DNA of the CDR3: TGCGCCAGCAGCTCACCGACTCTTACCCACACAGATACGCAGTATTTT. Translating gives CASSSPTLTHTDTQYF.

The rearrangement links TRBV5-1 to TRBJ1-5; the D is unclear. The V and J ends lost 0 bases and 7 bases respectively, with 14 bases between them. There are 15 residues in the CDR3. Germline V gene data show CDR1 as SGHRS and CDR2 as YFSETQ. For the CDR3, the DNA is TGCGCCAGCAGCTTGGAAGGAGGGTCGAGACAGCCCCAGCATTTT. This sequence encodes CASSLEGGSRQPQHF.